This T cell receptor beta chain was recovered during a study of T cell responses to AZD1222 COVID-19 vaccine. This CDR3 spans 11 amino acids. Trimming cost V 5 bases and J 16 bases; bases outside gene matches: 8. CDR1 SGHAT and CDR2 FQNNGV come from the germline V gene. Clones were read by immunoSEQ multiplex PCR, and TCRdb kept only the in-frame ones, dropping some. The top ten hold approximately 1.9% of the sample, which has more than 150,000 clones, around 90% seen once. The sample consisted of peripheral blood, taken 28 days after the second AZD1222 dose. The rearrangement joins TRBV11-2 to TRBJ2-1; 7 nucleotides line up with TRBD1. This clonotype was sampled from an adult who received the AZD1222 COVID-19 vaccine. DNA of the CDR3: TGTGCCAGCAGCAGCCGGGACAGCCTCTTCTTC. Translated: CASSSRDSLFF.